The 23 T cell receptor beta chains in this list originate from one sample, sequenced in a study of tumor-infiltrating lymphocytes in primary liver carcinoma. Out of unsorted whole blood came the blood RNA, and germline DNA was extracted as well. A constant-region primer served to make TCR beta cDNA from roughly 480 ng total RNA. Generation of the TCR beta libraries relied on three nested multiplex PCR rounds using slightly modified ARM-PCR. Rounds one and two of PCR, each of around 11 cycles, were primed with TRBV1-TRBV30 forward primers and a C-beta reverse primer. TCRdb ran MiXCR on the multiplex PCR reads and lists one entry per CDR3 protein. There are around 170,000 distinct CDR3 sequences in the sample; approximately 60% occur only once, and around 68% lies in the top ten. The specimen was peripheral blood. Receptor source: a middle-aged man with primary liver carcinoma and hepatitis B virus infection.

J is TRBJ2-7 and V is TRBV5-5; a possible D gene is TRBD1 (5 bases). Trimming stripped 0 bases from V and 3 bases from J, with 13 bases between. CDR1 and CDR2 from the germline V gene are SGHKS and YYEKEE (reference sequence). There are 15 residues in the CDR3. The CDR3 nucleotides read TGTGCCAGCAGCTTGGATCCAGGGTTGATCTACGAGCAGTACTTC. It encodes CASSLDPGLIYEQYF.

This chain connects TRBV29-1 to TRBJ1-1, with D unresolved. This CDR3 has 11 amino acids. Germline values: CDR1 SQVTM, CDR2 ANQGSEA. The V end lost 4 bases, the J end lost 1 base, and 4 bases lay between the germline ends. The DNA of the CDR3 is TGCAGCGTTGGAAGGAACACTGAAGCTTTCTTT. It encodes CSVGRNTEAFF.

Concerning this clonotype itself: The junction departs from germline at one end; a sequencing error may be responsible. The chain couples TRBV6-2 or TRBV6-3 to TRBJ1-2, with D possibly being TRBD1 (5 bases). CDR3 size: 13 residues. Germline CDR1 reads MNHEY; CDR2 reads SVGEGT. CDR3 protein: CASSWTRNYGYAF. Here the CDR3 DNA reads TGTGCCAGCAGTTGGACAAGGAACTATGGCTACGCCTTC.

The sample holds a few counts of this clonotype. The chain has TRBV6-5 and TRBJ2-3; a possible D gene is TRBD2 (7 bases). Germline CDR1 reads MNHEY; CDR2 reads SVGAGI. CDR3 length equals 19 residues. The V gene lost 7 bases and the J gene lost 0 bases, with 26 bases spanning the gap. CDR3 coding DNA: TGTGCCAGCACCCCGGAAGGGGGAAGGGGAGGGGTCAGCACAGATACGCAGTATTTT. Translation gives CASTPEGGRGGVSTDTQYF.

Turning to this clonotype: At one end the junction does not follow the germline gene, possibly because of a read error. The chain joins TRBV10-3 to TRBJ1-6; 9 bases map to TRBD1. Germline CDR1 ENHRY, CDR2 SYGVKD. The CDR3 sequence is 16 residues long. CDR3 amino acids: CAISESGTGTDRSIHF. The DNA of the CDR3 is TGTGCTATCAGTGAGTCCGGGACAGGGACCGATAGATCAATCCACTTT.

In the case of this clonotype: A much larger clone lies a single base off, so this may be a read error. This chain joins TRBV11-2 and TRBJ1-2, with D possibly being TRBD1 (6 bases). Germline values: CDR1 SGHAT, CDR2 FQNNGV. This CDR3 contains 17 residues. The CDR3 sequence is CASSTTGGRAGNYGCTF. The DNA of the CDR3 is TGTGCCAGCAGCACGACCGGGGGGCGCGCCGGAAACTATGGCTGCACCTTC.

The CDR3 sequence is CASSKGRIEESPLHF. The CDR3 coding sequence is TGTGCCAGCAGCAAGGGACGAATCGAGGAGTCACCCCTCCACTTT. The chain employs TRBV5-4 and TRBJ1-6; weak D call: TRBD1 (5 bases). The CDR3 length is 15 residues. V was cut by 4 bases and J by 10 bases, with 18 bases left in between. Per the germline V gene, CDR1 is SGHNT and CDR2 is YYREEE (reference sequence).

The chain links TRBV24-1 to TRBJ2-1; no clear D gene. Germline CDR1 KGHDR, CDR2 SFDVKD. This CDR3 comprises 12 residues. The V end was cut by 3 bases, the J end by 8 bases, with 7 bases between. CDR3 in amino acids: CATSDRQDEQFF. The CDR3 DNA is TGTGCCACCAGTGATCGTCAGGATGAGCAGTTCTTC.

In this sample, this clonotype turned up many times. CDR3 region: CASSHPGLAFNSYEQYF. DNA of the CDR3: TGTGCCAGCAGCCATCCGGGACTAGCTTTTAACTCCTACGAGCAGTACTTC. The V call is TRBV11-2, the J call TRBJ2-7; 9 bases fit TRBD2. The CDR3 contains 17 residues. J gave up 0 bases and V 5 bases, and 11 bases lay outside the gene matches. Germline values: CDR1 SGHAT, CDR2 FQNNGV. Using reference TRBV11-2 and TRBJ2-7 for the parts outside the CDR3, the full variable domain is EAGVAQSPRYKIIEKRQSVAFWCNPISGHATLYWYQQILGQGPKLLIQFQNNGVVDDSQLPKDRFSAERLKGVDSTLKIQPAKLEDSAVYLCASSHPGLAFNSYEQYFGPGTRLTVT.

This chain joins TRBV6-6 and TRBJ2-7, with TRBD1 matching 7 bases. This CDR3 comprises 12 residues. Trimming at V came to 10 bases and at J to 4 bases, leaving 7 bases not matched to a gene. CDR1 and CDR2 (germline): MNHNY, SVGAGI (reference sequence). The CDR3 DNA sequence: TGTGCCACCTCCGGGACAGTATACGAGCAGTACTTC. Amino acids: CATSGTVYEQYF.

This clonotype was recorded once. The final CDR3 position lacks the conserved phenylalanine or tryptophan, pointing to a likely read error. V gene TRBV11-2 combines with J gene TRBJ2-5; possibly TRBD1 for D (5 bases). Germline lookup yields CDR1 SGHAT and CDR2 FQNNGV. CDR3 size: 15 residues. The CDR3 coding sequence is TGTGCCAGCAGCTTCCGCAGGGCGCCTCAAGAGGCCCAGTACTCC. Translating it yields CASSFRRAPQEAQYS.

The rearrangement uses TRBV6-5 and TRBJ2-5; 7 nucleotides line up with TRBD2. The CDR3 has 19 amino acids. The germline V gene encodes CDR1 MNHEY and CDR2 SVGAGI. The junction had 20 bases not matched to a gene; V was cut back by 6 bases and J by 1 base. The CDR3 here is CASSAGPAGTLGTQETQYF. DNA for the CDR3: TGTGCCAGCAGCGCGGGACCAGCGGGAACTCTCGGAACCCAAGAGACCCAGTACTTC.

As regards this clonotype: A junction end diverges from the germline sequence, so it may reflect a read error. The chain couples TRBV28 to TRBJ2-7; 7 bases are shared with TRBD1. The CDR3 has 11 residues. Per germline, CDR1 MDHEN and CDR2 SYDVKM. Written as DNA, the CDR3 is TGTGCCAGCAGTTCAACTGACAGGGAGCTCTTC. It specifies CASSSTDRELF.

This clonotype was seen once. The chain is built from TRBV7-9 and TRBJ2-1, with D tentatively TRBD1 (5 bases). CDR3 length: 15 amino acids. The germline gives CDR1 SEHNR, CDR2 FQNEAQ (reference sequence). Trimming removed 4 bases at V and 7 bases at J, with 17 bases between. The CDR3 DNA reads TGTGCCAGCAGCTCAACTAACTGGGGCTGGAATGAGCAGTTCTTC. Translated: CASSSTNWGWNEQFF.

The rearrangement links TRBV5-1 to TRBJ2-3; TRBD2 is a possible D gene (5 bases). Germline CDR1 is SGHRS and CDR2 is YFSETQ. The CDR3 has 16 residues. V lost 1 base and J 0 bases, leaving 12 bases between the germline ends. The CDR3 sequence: CASSLLRESSTDTQYF. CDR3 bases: TGCGCCAGCAGCTTGCTCCGGGAATCTAGCACAGATACGCAGTATTTT.

The CDR3, as DNA: TGTGCCAGCAGTTCTCTCTTAGGAGACAGGGACGGCATTCAGTACTTC. Residues: CASSSLLGDRDGIQYF. This sequence joins TRBV28 and TRBJ2-4; 7 bases are shared with TRBD1. Germline values: CDR1 MDHEN, CDR2 SYDVKM. With 4 bases clipped from V and 9 bases from J, the junction kept 15 bases outside the gene matches. The CDR3 consists of 16 residues.

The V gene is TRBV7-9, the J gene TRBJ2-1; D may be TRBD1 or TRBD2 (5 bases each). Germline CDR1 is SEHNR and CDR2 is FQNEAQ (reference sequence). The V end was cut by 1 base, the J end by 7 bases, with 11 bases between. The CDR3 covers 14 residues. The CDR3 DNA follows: TGTGCCAGCAGCTTAGAGGGGACCTGGAATGAGCAGTTCTTC. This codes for CASSLEGTWNEQFF.

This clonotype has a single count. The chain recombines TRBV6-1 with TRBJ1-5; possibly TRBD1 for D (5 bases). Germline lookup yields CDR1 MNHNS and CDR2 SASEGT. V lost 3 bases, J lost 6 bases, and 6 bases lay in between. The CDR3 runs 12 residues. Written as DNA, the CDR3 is TGTGCCAGCAGTGACCAGGGTCAGCCCCAGCATTTT. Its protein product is CASSDQGQPQHF.

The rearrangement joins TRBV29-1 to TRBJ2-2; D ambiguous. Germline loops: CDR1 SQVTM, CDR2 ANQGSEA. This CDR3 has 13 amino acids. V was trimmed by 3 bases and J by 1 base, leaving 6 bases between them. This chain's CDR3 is CSVDMGNTGELFF. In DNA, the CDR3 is TGCAGCGTTGACATGGGGAACACCGGGGAGCTGTTTTTT.

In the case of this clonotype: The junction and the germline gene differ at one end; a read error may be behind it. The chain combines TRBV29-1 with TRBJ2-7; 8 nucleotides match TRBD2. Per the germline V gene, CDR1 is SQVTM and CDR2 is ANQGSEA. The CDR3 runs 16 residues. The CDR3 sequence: CGVTGLAGRGSYEQYF. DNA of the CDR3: TGCGGCGTTACTGGGCTAGCGGGCCGGGGCTCCTACGAGCAGTACTTC.

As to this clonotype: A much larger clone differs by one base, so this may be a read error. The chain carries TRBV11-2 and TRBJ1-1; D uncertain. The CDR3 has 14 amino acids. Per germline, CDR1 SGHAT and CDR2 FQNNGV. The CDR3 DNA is TGTACCAGCAGCTTAGAAGGATCGAACACTGAAGCTTTCTTT. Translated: CTSSLEGSNTEAFF.

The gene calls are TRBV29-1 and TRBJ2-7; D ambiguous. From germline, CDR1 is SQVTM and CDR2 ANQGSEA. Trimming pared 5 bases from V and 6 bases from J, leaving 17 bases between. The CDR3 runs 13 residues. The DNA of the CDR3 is TGCAGCGTTCAGGACGCCGGGTGGGGCGAGCAGTACTTC. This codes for CSVQDAGWGEQYF.

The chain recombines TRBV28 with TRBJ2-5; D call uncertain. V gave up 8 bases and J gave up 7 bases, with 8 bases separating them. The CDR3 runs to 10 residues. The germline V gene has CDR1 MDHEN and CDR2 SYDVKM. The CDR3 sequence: CASARRTQYF. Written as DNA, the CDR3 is TGTGCCAGCGCCCGGAGGACCCAGTACTTC.